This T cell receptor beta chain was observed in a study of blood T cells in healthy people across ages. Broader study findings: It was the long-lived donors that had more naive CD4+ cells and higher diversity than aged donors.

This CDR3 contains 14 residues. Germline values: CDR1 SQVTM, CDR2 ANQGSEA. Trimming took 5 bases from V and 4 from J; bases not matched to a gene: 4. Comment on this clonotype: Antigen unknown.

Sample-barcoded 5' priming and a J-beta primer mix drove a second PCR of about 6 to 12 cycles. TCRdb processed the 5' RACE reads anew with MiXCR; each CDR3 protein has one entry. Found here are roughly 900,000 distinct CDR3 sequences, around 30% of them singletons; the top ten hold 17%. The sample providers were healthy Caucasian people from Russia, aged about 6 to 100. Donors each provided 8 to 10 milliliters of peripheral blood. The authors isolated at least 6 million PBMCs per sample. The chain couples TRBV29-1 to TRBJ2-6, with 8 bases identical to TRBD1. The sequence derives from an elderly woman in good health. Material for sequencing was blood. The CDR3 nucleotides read TGCAGCGTTTGCAGGGGGCGGGGGGCCAACGTCCTGACTTTC. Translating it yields CSVCRGRGANVLTF.